Reported below is one TCR beta chain. Antigen specificity is unknown. CDR3 length equals 14 residues. The V gene's germline CDR1 is MDHEN and CDR2 SYDVKM. This record comes from a study of somatic mutations in cytotoxic T cells in rheumatoid arthritis. Per the authors' pipeline: Seldom did patient CD8+ clones exceeding 1% match published virus-specific TCRB sequences. Clones were sequenced by immunoSEQ multiplex PCR, and TCRdb holds only the in-frame ones, with some missing. For V, J and clone size, that table is used; D and trimming come from the DNA. Altogether 20,000 or so clones are present, around 85% being singletons, with the ten largest covering approximately 6.9%. Overall study results and limits: For patients with rheumatoid arthritis, CD8+ clonality went up with age, while healthy controls showed no such change.

The chain combines TRBV28 with TRBJ2-5, with TRBD1 matching over 9 bases. The J call may not be correct, given that the DNA end is closer to TRBJ2-7. Sequencing was done on a sample of CD8+ T cells sorted from blood. This TCR was sampled from a woman in her 40s with rheumatoid arthritis. The CDR3 sequence is CASSSGTGPYEQYF. The CDR3 nucleotides read TGTGCCAGCAGTTCCGGGACAGGGCCCTACGAGCAGTACTTC.